This T cell receptor beta chain was captured in a study of blood T cell repertoires in COVID-19. TCRdb's copy holds only in-frame clones and misses some; the assay was immunoSEQ multiplex PCR. The top ten clones hold about 4.3% of a sample with about 80,000 clones, around 89% of them seen once. Germline V lookup: CDR1 MDHEN, CDR2 SYDVKM. With 1 base removed from V and 3 bases from J, the gap between germline ends came to 6 bases. This CDR3 is 13 amino acids long. The sample consisted of peripheral blood. This receptor was identified in a woman older than 75 with active or convalescent COVID-19. V is TRBV28 and J is TRBJ1-2; D remains ambiguous. The DNA of the CDR3 is TGTGCCAGCAGTTTATACCAGGACTATGGCTACACCTTC. This codes for CASSLYQDYGYTF.